The rows below give T cell receptor beta chains drawn from one sample of a study of naive and memory T cell subsets. TCRdb ran MiXCR on the UMI-ligation and nested PCR reads and lists one entry per CDR3 protein. This repertoire shows around 24,000 distinct CDR3 sequences, 5% to 5.5% found once; its top ten account for around 7%. The material sequenced was blood. The receptors derive from an adult in good health. CDR3s include the opening cysteine and the closing phenylalanine or tryptophan. The D gene is left open where the match is weak. Clone size is given for some rows only: seen once, a few or many times, or a class if the clone is expanded.

d_call	v_call	clone_size	j_call	cdr3_nt	cdr3_aa
.	TRBV5-1	many	TRBJ1-2	TGCGCCAGCAGCTTGAGCGCTAACTATGGCTACACCTTC	CASSLSANYGYTF
.	TRBV5-6	many	TRBJ2-7	TGTGCCAGCAGCTTTACATCCTACGAGCAGTACTTC	CASSFTSYEQYF
.	TRBV12-3/TRBV12-4	many	TRBJ2-6	TGTGCCAGCAGTTTACGGCAGGACAACGTCCTGACTTTC	CASSLRQDNVLTF
.	TRBV12-3/TRBV12-4	many	TRBJ2-3	TGTGCCAGCAGTATCCGGGGCACAGATACGCAGTATTTT	CASSIRGTDTQYF
.	TRBV4-1	.	TRBJ1-2	TGCGCCAGCAGCCAAGAAGGATACCTCTATGGCTACACCTTC	CASSQEGYLYGYTF
.	TRBV15	few	TRBJ2-3	TGTGCCACCAGCAGACTAGCGTCGAGCACAGATACGCAGTATTTT	CATSRLASSTDTQYF
TRBD1	TRBV15	many	TRBJ2-6	TGTGCCACCAGCAGCGAGATGTGGGACAGGCGCTCTGGGGCCAACGTCCTGACTTTC	CATSSEMWDRRSGANVLTF
TRBD2	TRBV19	few	TRBJ2-1	TGTGCCAGTAGTCCTCGGGGGACTAGCGGGAGGAATGAGCAGTTCTTC	CASSPRGTSGRNEQFF
.	TRBV2	many	TRBJ2-3	TGTGCCAGCGTACTAAGGGCTTTTGACACAGATACGCAGTATTTT	CASVLRAFDTDTQYF
.	TRBV10-3	many	TRBJ2-2	TGTGCCATCAGTGAGGATCCTAGTGGATACGGGGAGCTGTTTTTT	CAISEDPSGYGELFF
TRBD1	TRBV12-3/TRBV12-4	many	TRBJ2-1	TGTGCCAGCAGTCCACCCTTGTTGGGACAGGGGTTCAATGAGCAGTTCTTC	CASSPPLLGQGFNEQFF
.	TRBV20-1	medium-sized	TRBJ2-7	TGCAGTGCCGTCCTTCCAGGGGGGGTAAACGAGCAGTACTTC	CSAVLPGGVNEQYF
.	TRBV15	few	TRBJ2-4	TGTGCCACCAGCAGAGATCAGGTTGTGGCCAAAAACATTCAGTACTTC	CATSRDQVVAKNIQYF
TRBD2	TRBV20-1	many	TRBJ2-2	TGCAGTGCTATTTTTACTAGCGGGAGAGGTACCGGGGAGCTGTTTTTT	CSAIFTSGRGTGELFF
.	TRBV7-8	many	TRBJ1-5	TGTGCCAGCAGCTTAACAGGATCCAATCAGCCCCAGCATTTT	CASSLTGSNQPQHF
TRBD1	TRBV5-1	many	TRBJ1-1	TGCGCCAGCAGCGATTGGACAGGGACGAACACTGAAGCTTTCTTT	CASSDWTGTNTEAFF
.	TRBV12-3/TRBV12-4	many	TRBJ2-3	TGTGCCAGCAGTTTTGGGAACGCCTGGACAACTAGCACAGATACGCAGTATTTT	CASSFGNAWTTSTDTQYF
.	TRBV20-1	few	TRBJ2-5	TGCAGTGCTAGAGATGGTACCGACCACCAAGAGACCCAGTACTTC	CSARDGTDHQETQYF
.	TRBV27	many	TRBJ2-4	TGTGCCAGCAGTCCCCTTTTTTTCGGGGACCTAGCCAAAAACATTCAGTACTTC	CASSPLFFGDLAKNIQYF
.	TRBV7-6	many	TRBJ2-7	TGTGCCAGCAGCCCCCGCCCGGACGGCTACGAGCAGTACTTC	CASSPRPDGYEQYF
.	TRBV3-1	few	TRBJ2-3	TGTGCCAGCAGCCAAGATAGGCGGGGCACAGATACGCAGTATTTT	CASSQDRRGTDTQYF
.	TRBV14	many	TRBJ2-5	TGTGCCAGCAGCCCGACAACAGGGCAAGAGACCCAGTACTTC	CASSPTTGQETQYF
.	TRBV4-3	many	TRBJ2-5	TGCGCCAGCAGCCAAGAAATCGGAGAGACCCAGTACTTC	CASSQEIGETQYF
.	TRBV28	many	TRBJ2-6	TGTGCCAGCAGTTTATCCGGGACCGGTAGCTCTGGGGCCAACGTCCTGACTTTC	CASSLSGTGSSGANVLTF
.	TRBV7-9	many	TRBJ1-1	TGTGCCAGCAGCCGAGAGCTATTAACTTTCTTT	CASSRELLTFF
.	TRBV2	many	TRBJ2-7	TGTGCCAGCAGTGATAGTTTGGGACTCGGGAACTCCTACGAGCAGTACTTC	CASSDSLGLGNSYEQYF
.	TRBV5-1	many	TRBJ1-1	TGCGCCAGCAGCTGGTCATCGCTGAACACTGAAGCTTTCTTT	CASSWSSLNTEAFF
TRBD1	TRBV20-1	few	TRBJ1-5	TGCAGTGCTCAGGACAGGGGGCAATACGGCAATCAGCCCCAGCATTTT	CSAQDRGQYGNQPQHF
TRBD2	TRBV29-1	many	TRBJ2-1	TGCAGCGTTGATTCCGGGACTAGCGGGACCATCAATGAGCAGTTCTTC	CSVDSGTSGTINEQFF
TRBD2	TRBV11-2	.	TRBJ2-3	TGTGCCAGCAGCCGGGGGGGCAAGGTTGGCTATTTT	CASSRGGKVGYF
TRBD2	TRBV6-6	.	TRBJ2-7	TGTGCCAGCAGACGACTAGCCCCTGGGCCCTACGAGCAGTACTTC	CASRRLAPGPYEQYF
TRBD2	TRBV4-3	few	TRBJ2-5	TGCGCCAGCAGCCAAGTCATTAGCGGGAGAGAGACCCAGTACTTC	CASSQVISGRETQYF
.	TRBV6-2/TRBV6-3	many	TRBJ2-1	TGTGCCAGCAGAGAAAGGGGGAACGAGCAGTTCTTC	CASRERGNEQFF
.	TRBV27	many	TRBJ1-2	TGTGCCAGCAGTGGGGGGGTGAAGACTAACTATGGCTACACCTTC	CASSGGVKTNYGYTF
TRBD1	TRBV10-3	few	TRBJ2-7	TGTGCCATCAGTCCTTGGACAGGGGGGGACCAGTACTTC	CAISPWTGGDQYF
.	TRBV2	many	TRBJ2-3	TGTGCCAGCAGACCTTATAGCGGCTACACAGATACGCAGTATTTT	CASRPYSGYTDTQYF
.	TRBV13	many	TRBJ1-2	TGTGCCAGCAGCCCACGGACCCGAGCGGATGGCTACACCTTC	CASSPRTRADGYTF
.	TRBV4-3	.	TRBJ2-7	TGCGCCAGCAGCCAAGATGCCGGCTACGAGCAGTACTTC	CASSQDAGYEQYF
TRBD1	TRBV6-5	many	TRBJ1-5	TGTGCCAGCAGCCACGGACAGGGGAGATATCAGCCCCAGCATTTT	CASSHGQGRYQPQHF
.	TRBV14	many	TRBJ2-1	TGTGCCAGCAGCCCTGAGGGAGCTCAATACAATGAGCAGTTCTTC	CASSPEGAQYNEQFF
.	TRBV14	many	TRBJ2-6	TGTGCCAGCAGCCCACTTACGGACAGCTCTGGGGCCAACGTCCTGACTTTC	CASSPLTDSSGANVLTF
.	TRBV5-1	many	TRBJ2-1	TGCGCCAGCAGCTTGGCCGCGGGGGCGCGCTACAATGAGCAGTTCTTC	CASSLAAGARYNEQFF
.	TRBV19	few	TRBJ2-4	TGTGCCAGTAGTGTCCTTTTGGGGAGGAAAAACATTCAGTACTTC	CASSVLLGRKNIQYF
.	TRBV28	many	TRBJ2-4	TGTGCCAGCACCGTCGCGAGTTCCTTAGCCAAAAACATTCAGTACTTC	CASTVASSLAKNIQYF
.	TRBV4-2	many	TRBJ2-2	TGTGCCAGCAGCCAAGCTGGCAGACACACCGGGGAGCTGTTTTTT	CASSQAGRHTGELFF
.	TRBV11-2	medium-sized	TRBJ2-4	TGTGCCAGCAGCTACAATAGCTGGGAAGGGGACATTCAGTACTTC	CASSYNSWEGDIQYF
.	TRBV5-6	many	TRBJ1-1	TGTGCCAGCAGCCCCGGGACGGATGATATTCGGACTTTCTTT	CASSPGTDDIRTFF
TRBD2	TRBV20-1	many	TRBJ2-1	TGCAGTGCTAGAGATAATGGGGTTGGGGAGGGACAAACGAAGCGGGAGGGTGACAATGAGCAGTTCTTC	CSARDNGVGEGQTKREGDNEQFF
TRBD1	TRBV20-1	many	TRBJ1-6	TGCAGTGCTAGAGATCCCGGACAGGGGCTCTCCTATAATTCACCCCTCCACTTT	CSARDPGQGLSYNSPLHF
.	TRBV12-3/TRBV12-4	many	TRBJ2-2	TGTGCCAGCCGCTTATCCGGGGAGCTGTTTTTT	CASRLSGELFF
.	TRBV19	few	TRBJ1-5	TGTGCCAGTACCGCATCCCAGACGGACAATCAGCCCCAGCATTTT	CASTASQTDNQPQHF
.	TRBV9	few	TRBJ2-5	TGTGCCAGCAGCGGACGAGCAAGCGACGGGACCCAGTACTTC	CASSGRASDGTQYF
TRBD1	TRBV19	.	TRBJ1-5	TGTGCCAGTAGTACAGGGACAGGGCTTAATCAGCCCCAGCATTTT	CASSTGTGLNQPQHF